This TCR beta chain was profiled in a study of T-cell reconstitution after alpha-beta-depleted transplantation in children (dated by TCRdb to 2016 to 2018). Study-level background: T-cell immune reconstitution after TCRalphabeta/CD19-depleted allogeneic hematopoietic cell transplantation in children was quantitatively tracked in the study by means of TCR repertoire profiling. Results the study describes overall, beyond this receptor: Over subsequent months, a decline in hyperexpanded clone frequencies was noted, and after one year, T-cell counts and TCRbeta diversity were mostly ascribed to newly produced T cells. The apparently early recovery of alphabetaT-cell counts about two months after transplant reportedly depended on only several hundred rapidly expanded clones that came from non-depleted graft cells. The high TCRbeta diversity at day 60 in some patients was ascribed to recipient T cells and intrathymic progenitors that had survived conditioning.

Library preparation employed PCR. The instrument was an Illumina HiSeq 2500. To normalize quantification of the TCRbeta repertoire, the TCR libraries were built with molecular barcoding that relied on unique molecular identifiers. TCRdb reanalyzed the raw reads on its own, using fastp at Q25 for trimming and MiXCR for clone calling, and kept in-frame beta chains. One record per CDR3 amino acid sequence lists the most common genes and DNA. Within this sample are about a million distinct CDR3 sequences, with roughly 29% of them counted one time only. The ten most abundant clones make up under 30% of the sample. The junction shows trimming of 4 bases on V and 3 bases on J, plus 18 bases between the germline ends. The germline V gene specifies MGHRA as CDR1 and YSYEKL as CDR2. The CDR3 goes from the cysteine to the phenylalanine over 16 residues. Only the CDR3 portion is preserved as DNA: 48 bases, with reading frame beginning at the first base.

Sample treatment or condition, as interpreted from the label and publication: allogeneic hematopoietic cell transplantation with graft depleted of TCRalphabeta T cells and CD19 B cells. TCRalphabeta/CD19-depleted allogeneic hematopoietic cell grafts were given to the transplant recipients, all of whom were children. Notes on this clonotype: Its antigen specificity is not known. No qualities accompany the bases; no much larger clone lies one base away.

The chain is assembled from TRBV4-1 and TRBJ1-1; D gene: possibly TRBD1, on 5 matching bases. Sequencing used PBMCs, mostly from graft donor cells, obtained 360 days after TCRalphabeta/CD19-depleted stem cell transplant. This clonotype was obtained from a boy younger than two who had a stem cell transplant for SCID, so the T cells may come from the graft donor. The CDR3 region: CASSPAGRGVHTEAFF. The DNA reads TGCGCCAGCAGCCCAGCGGGGAGGGGCGTCCACACTGAAGCTTTCTTT.